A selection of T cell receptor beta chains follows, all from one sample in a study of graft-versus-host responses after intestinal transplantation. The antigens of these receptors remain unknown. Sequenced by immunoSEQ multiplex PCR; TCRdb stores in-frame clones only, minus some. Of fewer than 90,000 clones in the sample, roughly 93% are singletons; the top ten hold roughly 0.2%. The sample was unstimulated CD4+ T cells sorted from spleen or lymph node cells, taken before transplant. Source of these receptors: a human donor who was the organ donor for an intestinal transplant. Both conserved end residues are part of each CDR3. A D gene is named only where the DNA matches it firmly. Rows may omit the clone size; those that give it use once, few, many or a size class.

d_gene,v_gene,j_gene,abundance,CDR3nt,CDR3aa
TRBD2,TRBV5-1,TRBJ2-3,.,TGCGCCAGCAGCCTTATAGCGGGGGGGCCCTTCGGAACAGATACGCAGTATTTT,CASSLIAGGPFGTDTQYF
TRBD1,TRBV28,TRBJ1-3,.,TGTGCCAGCAGTTTAGACAGGGCCTCTGGAAACACCATATATTTT,CASSLDRASGNTIYF
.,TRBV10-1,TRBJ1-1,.,TGCGCCAGCAGTCTCGCGCCCACGGGCACTGAAGCTTTCTTT,CASSLAPTGTEAFF
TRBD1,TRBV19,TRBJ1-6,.,TGTGCCAGTAGTATTCGAGGTACAGGGGGTTCACCCCTCCACTTT,CASSIRGTGGSPLHF
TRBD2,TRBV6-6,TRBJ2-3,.,TGTGCCAGCATACCCCTTAGCGGGGGCACAGATACGCAGTATTTT,CASIPLSGGTDTQYF
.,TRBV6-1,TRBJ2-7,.,TGTGCCAGCAGGACAGACAGAGATTCCTACGAGCAGTACTTC,CASRTDRDSYEQYF
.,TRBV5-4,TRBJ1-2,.,TGTGCCAGCAGCGCCGCCGGCTCTATTGGCTACACCTTC,CASSAAGSIGYTF
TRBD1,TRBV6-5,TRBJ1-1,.,TGTGCCAGCAGGCCCGGGACAGGGAAGAACACTGAAGCTTTCTTT,CASRPGTGKNTEAFF
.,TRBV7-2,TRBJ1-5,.,TGTGCCAGCAGTCAAGAGGGGGGTCATCAGCCCCAGCATTTT,CASSQEGGHQPQHF
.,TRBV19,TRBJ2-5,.,TGTGCCAGCAGCAGACAGTTCGCATCGGAGACCCAGTACTTC,CASSRQFASETQYF
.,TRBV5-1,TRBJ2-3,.,TGCGCCAGCAGCCTGACCAGCACAGATACGCAGTATTTT,CASSLTSTDTQYF
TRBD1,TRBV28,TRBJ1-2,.,TGTGCCAGCAGTCGGGGTGGGGGACAGACTTTATATGGCTACACCTTC,CASSRGGGQTLYGYTF
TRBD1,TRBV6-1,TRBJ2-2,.,TGTGCCAGCCGCCGGGGACAGGACACCGGGGAGCTGTTTTTT,CASRRGQDTGELFF
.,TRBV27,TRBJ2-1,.,TGTGCCAGCAGTTTAAAGGGTTACAATGAGCAGTTCTTC,CASSLKGYNEQFF
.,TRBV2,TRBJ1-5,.,TGTGCCAGCAGTTTTCAGGGGAATCAGCCCCAGCATTTT,CASSFQGNQPQHF
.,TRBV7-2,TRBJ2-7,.,TGTGCCAGCAGCCTAGACGGGGGGCCCTACGAGCAGTACTTC,CASSLDGGPYEQYF
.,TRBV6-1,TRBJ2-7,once,TGTGCCAGCAGTGAAGGTCTGATCAGGCGAACCTACGAGCAGTACTTC,CASSEGLIRRTYEQYF
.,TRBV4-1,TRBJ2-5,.,TGCGCCAGCAGCCAAGACGAGGGTCTCCAGACCCAGTACTTC,CASSQDEGLQTQYF
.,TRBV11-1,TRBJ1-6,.,TGTGCCAGCAGCTTATCGGGGACCCATCACTCACCCCTCCACTTT,CASSLSGTHHSPLHF
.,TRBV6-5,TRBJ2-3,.,TGTGCCAGCAGAAACCTTCGAACAGGGACTGATACGCAGTATTTT,CASRNLRTGTDTQYF
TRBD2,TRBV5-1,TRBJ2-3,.,TGCGCCAGCAGCAGGGCTAGCGGGGGGCTAGATACGCAGTATTTT,CASSRASGGLDTQYF
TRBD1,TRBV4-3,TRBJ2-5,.,TGCGCCAGCAGCCTAAGACAGGGCGACGGACAAGAGACCCAGTACTTC,CASSLRQGDGQETQYF
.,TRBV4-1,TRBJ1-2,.,TGCGCCAGCAGCCAAGAAAGTAACAGCTATGGCTACACCTTC,CASSQESNSYGYTF
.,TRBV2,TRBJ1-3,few,TGTGCCAGCAGTGCCAATAGGGGTGGAAACACCATATATTTT,CASSANRGGNTIYF
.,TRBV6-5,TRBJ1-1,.,TGTGCCAGCAGTTACTCGTTCAGGGACACTGAAGCTTTCTTT,CASSYSFRDTEAFF
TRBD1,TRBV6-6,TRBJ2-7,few,TGTGCCAGCAGTTTCCCGGGACAGATCTCCTACGAGCAGTACTTC,CASSFPGQISYEQYF
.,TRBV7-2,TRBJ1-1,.,TGTGCCAGCAGCGCTGTATGGACTAACACTGAAGCTTTCTTT,CASSAVWTNTEAFF
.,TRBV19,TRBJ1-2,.,TGTGCCAGTAGTCAGGACACCTATGGCTACACCTTC,CASSQDTYGYTF
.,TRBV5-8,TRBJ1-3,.,TGTGCCAGCAGCTTGGTGGGCCCGGTTGGAAACACCATATATTTT,CASSLVGPVGNTIYF